This record covers a single TCR beta chain. Recruits, aged roughly 18 to 90 years, lived in 24 US areas. Some clones are missing from TCRdb's copy, which holds only in-frame ones; the method was immunoSEQ multiplex PCR. Here the sample spans more than 400,000 clones, about 90% being singletons. The data derive from a study of blood T cell repertoires in COVID-19. The CDR3 is 13 residues long. In germline, CDR1 is MDHEN, CDR2 SYDVKM. Trimming cost V 6 bases and J 6 bases, with 12 bases left between them. This rearrangement joins TRBV28 to TRBJ1-5; D is possibly TRBD1 (5 bases). This clonotype was sampled from a young man who had recovered from COVID-19. Input material: PBMCs or T cells enriched from blood (not recorded which). CDR3 in DNA: TGTGCCAGCAGCAATCAGGGAGGTCAGCCCCAGCATTTT. Its protein product is CASSNQGGQPQHF.